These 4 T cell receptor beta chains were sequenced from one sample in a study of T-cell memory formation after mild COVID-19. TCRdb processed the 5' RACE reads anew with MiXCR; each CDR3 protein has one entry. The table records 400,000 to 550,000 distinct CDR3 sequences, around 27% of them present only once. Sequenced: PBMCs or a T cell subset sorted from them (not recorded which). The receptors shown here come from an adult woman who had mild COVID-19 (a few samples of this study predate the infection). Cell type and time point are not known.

CDR3 coding DNA: TGTGCCAGCAGTTTCGGACTAGCGGTTGGGGATGAGCAGTTCTTC. Its translation: CASSFGLAVGDEQFF. The chain combines TRBV28 with TRBJ2-1, with 10 bases identical to TRBD2. CDR3 size: 15 residues. Germline CDR1 is MDHEN and CDR2 is SYDVKM. With 3 bases clipped from V and 8 bases from J, the junction kept 7 bases outside the gene matches.

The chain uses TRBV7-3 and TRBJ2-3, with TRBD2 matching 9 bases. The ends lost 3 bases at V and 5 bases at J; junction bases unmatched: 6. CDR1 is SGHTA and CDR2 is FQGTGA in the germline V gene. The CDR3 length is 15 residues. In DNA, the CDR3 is TGTGCCAGCAGCTTCGGAGCGGGGGGTGGAGATACGCAGTATTTT. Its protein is CASSFGAGGGDTQYF.

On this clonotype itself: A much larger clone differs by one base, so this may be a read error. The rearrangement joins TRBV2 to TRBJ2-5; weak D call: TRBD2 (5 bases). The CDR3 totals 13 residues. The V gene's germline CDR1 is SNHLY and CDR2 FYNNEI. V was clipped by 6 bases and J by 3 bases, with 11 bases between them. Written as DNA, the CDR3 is TGTGCCAGCAGAAGAGGGCCCGAAGAGACCCAGTACTTC. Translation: CASRRGPEETQYF.

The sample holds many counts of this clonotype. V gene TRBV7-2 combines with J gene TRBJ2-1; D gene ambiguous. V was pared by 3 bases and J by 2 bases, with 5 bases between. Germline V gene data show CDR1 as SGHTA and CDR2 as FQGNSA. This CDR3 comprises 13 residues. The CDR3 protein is CASSLQAYNEQFF. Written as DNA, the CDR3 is TGTGCCAGCAGCTTGCAGGCCTACAATGAGCAGTTCTTC.